This is a list of T cell receptor beta chains from one sample in a study of blood T cell repertoires in COVID-19. Method: immunoSEQ multiplex PCR; TCRdb's copy keeps in-frame clones and lacks some. Among about 30,000 clones listed, approximately 94% were seen once. Sample: peripheral blood. Receptors originate from a human donor with active COVID-19. The donor label of this sample is uncertain. The CDR3 runs from the conserved cysteine through the conserved F or W. A D gene is named only where the DNA matches it firmly. Some rows have no size entry. The others give once, few or many, or a class for an expanded clone.

clone_size	j_call	d_call	v_call	cdr3_nt	cdr3_aa
-	TRBJ2-1	-	TRBV6-5	TGTGCCAGCACCCAGACAGGTGGGCATGAGCAGTTCTTC	CASTQTGGHEQFF
-	TRBJ2-1	TRBD2	TRBV4-3	TGCGCCAGCAGCCAATTAGCGGGAAACTCCTACAATGAGCAGTTCTTC	CASSQLAGNSYNEQFF
-	TRBJ2-2	-	TRBV19	TGTGCCAGTCAGTCCAGTAACACCGGGGAGCTGTTTTTT	CASQSSNTGELFF
-	TRBJ2-7	TRBD1	TRBV2	TGTGCCAGCAGTGAACTGTTGCAGGACAGGGGCGCCGAGCAGTACTTC	CASSELLQDRGAEQYF
-	TRBJ2-4	-	TRBV29-1	TGCAGCGTTAAAAAAATCGACAGTTTCCTAGCCAAAAACATTCAGTACTTC	CSVKKIDSFLAKNIQYF
-	TRBJ1-4	TRBD1	TRBV10-3	TGTGCCATCAGTCCCGGGACAGGAACCCGTAATGAAAAACTGTTTTTT	CAISPGTGTRNEKLFF
-	TRBJ1-2	TRBD1	TRBV27	TGTGCCAGCACCTCGAGGGGGACAGGGAACTATGGCTACACCTTC	CASTSRGTGNYGYTF
-	TRBJ2-2	-	TRBV7-6	TGTGCCAGCAGCTTAAGTTTATTTAGGAGGGCTCACGGGGAGCTGTTTTTT	CASSLSLFRRAHGELFF
-	TRBJ1-4	TRBD1	TRBV3-1/TRBV3-2	TGTGCCAGCAGCCGCGACAGGGGCGGGAATGAAAAACTGTTTTTT	CASSRDRGGNEKLFF
-	TRBJ2-2	-	TRBV28	TGTGCCAGCAGTGAGCGCTCTGTTGGTGGGGAGCTGTTTTTT	CASSERSVGGELFF
-	TRBJ2-3	-	TRBV5-1	TGCGCCAGCAGCTTGGGAGGGCATTTGGCAGATACGCAGTATTTT	CASSLGGHLADTQYF
-	TRBJ1-3	TRBD1	TRBV6-5	TGTGCCAGCAGTTACCGGACCGACAGGGGCGCCATATATTTT	CASSYRTDRGAIYF
-	TRBJ2-5	-	TRBV11-2	TGTGCCAGCAGCTTAGGGACCCTGGGGGCACGGGAGACCCAGTACTTC	CASSLGTLGARETQYF
-	TRBJ2-1	TRBD2	TRBV29-1	TGCAGCGTTGGACTAGCGCCTTACAATGAGCAGTTCTTC	CSVGLAPYNEQFF
-	TRBJ2-6	-	TRBV6-2/TRBV6-3	TGTGCCAGCAGTTACTTCGCTGGGGCCAACGTCCTGACTTTC	CASSYFAGANVLTF
-	TRBJ1-5	-	TRBV24-1	TGTGCCACCAGTGACAGGACGGGGCAGCCCCAGCATTTT	CATSDRTGQPQHF
-	TRBJ1-1	-	TRBV6-5	TGTGCCAGCAGTTACCTCCCCGGGACAAGGAACACTGAAGCTTTCTTT	CASSYLPGTRNTEAFF
once	TRBJ1-3	-	TRBV7-9	TGTGCCAGCAGCTTAAGGCAGGGGCCCTCTGGAAACACCATATATTTT	CASSLRQGPSGNTIYF
-	TRBJ2-3	TRBD2	TRBV6-2/TRBV6-3	TGTGCCAGCAGTTACTTAATACTAGCGCCGAGCACAGATACGCAGTATTTT	CASSYLILAPSTDTQYF
-	TRBJ2-3	-	TRBV6-6	TGTGCCAGCAGTAACATAGATACGCAGTATTTT	CASSNIDTQYF
once	TRBJ1-3	TRBD1	TRBV29-1	TGCAGCGCCGGACAGGGAAATGGAAACACCATATATTTT	CSAGQGNGNTIYF
-	TRBJ2-7	TRBD1	TRBV5-1	TGCGCCAGCAGCGGCGGACAGGGGTCCTACGAGCAGTACTTC	CASSGGQGSYEQYF
-	TRBJ2-3	-	TRBV6-1	TGTGCCAGCAGTGAAGCGGGGGGATGGTTCACAGATACGCAGTATTTT	CASSEAGGWFTDTQYF
-	TRBJ1-2	TRBD1	TRBV18	TGTGCCAGCTCACCACTCGCCCCGACAGGGTCGGGGGACTATGGCTACACCTTC	CASSPLAPTGSGDYGYTF
-	TRBJ1-1	-	TRBV5-4	TGTGCCAGCAGCTTGGGGTTGGCAGGGTGGCACACTGAAGCTTTCTTT	CASSLGLAGWHTEAFF
-	TRBJ1-1	-	TRBV30	TGTGCCTGGAGTGTACACAGGGTGAGGCCTGAAGCTTTCTTT	CAWSVHRVRPEAFF
-	TRBJ1-2	-	TRBV5-1	TGCGCCAGCAGTCCAGAGGGGACAATAAACTATGGCTACACCTTC	CASSPEGTINYGYTF
-	TRBJ2-1	-	TRBV27	TGTGCCAGCAGTTCGGGGAACGAGCAGTTCTTC	CASSSGNEQFF
-	TRBJ1-1	-	TRBV6-2/TRBV6-3	TGTGCCAGCAGTTACTCGCCCGGGAGGGGCTCAGCTTTCTTT	CASSYSPGRGSAFF
once	TRBJ2-7	-	TRBV3-1/TRBV3-2	TGTGCCAGCAGCCCCCGTTTGGGAGACGCAGACTACGAGCAGTACTTC	CASSPRLGDADYEQYF
-	TRBJ1-6	TRBD1	TRBV6-5	TGTGCCAGCAGTTCGGACAGGGTCTATAATTCACCCCTCCACTTT	CASSSDRVYNSPLHF
-	TRBJ2-5	TRBD2	TRBV10-3	TGTGCCATCAGTGAGGCGACTAGCTCTCAAGAGACCCAGTACTTC	CAISEATSSQETQYF
-	TRBJ2-7	-	TRBV19	TGTGCCAGTAGTAACTTTGACGAGCAGTACTTC	CASSNFDEQYF
-	TRBJ2-7	TRBD1	TRBV18	TGTGCCAGCTCACCACCGATTCCTCGACAGGGGGCGCGGGAGCAGTACTTC	CASSPPIPRQGAREQYF
-	TRBJ1-5	TRBD1	TRBV7-4	TGTGCCAGCAACGGACAGGGCAAAAGGACCCAGCATTTT	CASNGQGKRTQHF
-	TRBJ2-2	TRBD1	TRBV5-6	TGTGCCAGCAGCCCCAGGGGCAGGGGGCGCGGGAACACCGGGGAGCTGTTTTTT	CASSPRGRGRGNTGELFF
-	TRBJ1-5	-	TRBV27	TGTGCCAGCAGTCGGACAGTCCTTAGCAATCAGCCCCAGCATTTT	CASSRTVLSNQPQHF
-	TRBJ2-3	-	TRBV7-9	TGTGCCAGCAGCCCATACAGAGATACGCAGTATTTT	CASSPYRDTQYF
-	TRBJ2-5	TRBD1	TRBV15	TGTGCCACCAGCAGAGAAAGTTTGGTTGGGACAGCAACCCAAGAGACCCAGTACTTC	CATSRESLVGTATQETQYF
-	TRBJ1-1	-	TRBV5-6	TGTGCCAGCAGCTTGGTCCCGGGATCGGACACTGAAGCTTTCTTT	CASSLVPGSDTEAFF
-	TRBJ2-7	-	TRBV5-5	TGTGCCAGCGGGCGTAGCGACCTAAACTACGAGCAGTACTTC	CASGRSDLNYEQYF
-	TRBJ1-2	TRBD1	TRBV7-2	TGTGCCAGCAGCTCCACAGGGGGACTGGGCTACACCTTC	CASSSTGGLGYTF
-	TRBJ2-6	TRBD1	TRBV29-1	TGCAGCGTCATACCGGGACAGGGGTCCTCTGGGGCCAACGTCCTGACTTTC	CSVIPGQGSSGANVLTF
-	TRBJ1-5	TRBD1	TRBV28	TGTGCCAGCAGTTTATCCGGGACAGGGGACGGAGGGGCCCAGCATTTT	CASSLSGTGDGGAQHF
once	TRBJ2-5	TRBD2	TRBV10-3	TGTGCCATCAGTGCGGGGGGAGAGACCCAGTACTTC	CAISAGGETQYF
-	TRBJ1-2	TRBD1	TRBV6-2/TRBV6-3	TGTGCCAGCAGTGGACAGGGGGCCTACCTTAACTATGGCTACACCTTC	CASSGQGAYLNYGYTF
-	TRBJ2-3	-	TRBV9	TGTGCCAGCAGTGGTTTGGGGGCCGGCACAGATACGCAGTATTTT	CASSGLGAGTDTQYF
-	TRBJ2-7	-	TRBV6-2/TRBV6-3	TGTGCCAGCAGTTACAAGGAGGACTACGAGCAGTACTTC	CASSYKEDYEQYF
-	TRBJ1-2	TRBD1	TRBV5-4	TGTGCCAGCAGCTGGATTCCGGGACAGGGGAACTATGGCTACACCTTC	CASSWIPGQGNYGYTF
-	TRBJ2-1	TRBD1	TRBV4-1	TGCGCCAGCAGGTCGGGGACAGGGAACAAAAATGAGCAGTTCTTC	CASRSGTGNKNEQFF
-	TRBJ1-1	-	TRBV6-5	TGTGCCAGCAGTTCCCACGGACAGCAGAACACTGAAGCTTTCTTT	CASSSHGQQNTEAFF
-	TRBJ2-5	-	TRBV3-1/TRBV3-2	TGTGCCAGCAGCCAAGATTCGCAGGCAGGCAAGACCCAGTACTTC	CASSQDSQAGKTQYF
-	TRBJ1-1	TRBD1	TRBV19	TGTGCCAGTAGAGACAGGGATGGGTACCCTGGGGGCATGAACACTGAAGCTTTCTTT	CASRDRDGYPGGMNTEAFF
-	TRBJ2-5	-	TRBV2	TGTGCCAGCAGTGGAACGGACTTGCGGGGAGAGACCCAGTACTTC	CASSGTDLRGETQYF